The 9 T cell receptor beta chains in this list originate from one sample, sequenced in a study of human T cells and chemical hapten exposure. TCRdb re-called the RACE reads with MiXCR, one entry per CDR3 protein. Of tens of thousands of distinct CDR3 sequences listed, 3.3% are singletons. Time point meaning: patch test 2, 6 weeks after DPC sensitization. Treatment: therapeutic diphenylcyclopropenone sensitization with weekly scalp DPC. The material sequenced was whole blood, taken in connection with sensitization to the hapten diphenylcyclopropenone (DPC). These receptors came from a man aged 40-55 years with alopecia areata. Some clones in this sample may be carry-over from other donors' samples.

This clonotype is medium-sized. The V and J genes are TRBV7-7 and TRBJ2-5, with D possibly being TRBD2 (5 bases). The CDR3 sequence is 13 residues long. The V and J ends lost 1 base and 3 bases respectively, with 6 bases between them. Germline V lookup: CDR1 SSHAT, CDR2 FNYEAQ (reference sequence). The CDR3 DNA follows: TGTGCCAGCAGCTTAGAGAGGGAAGAGACCCAGTACTTC. It codes for CASSLEREETQYF. Based on the CDR3 plus reference TRBV7-7 and TRBJ2-5, the full variable domain is GAGVSQSPRYKVTKRGQDVTLRCDPISSHATLYWYQQALGQGPEFLTYFNYEAQPDKSGLPSDRFSAERPEGSISTLTIQRTEQRDSAMYRCASSLEREETQYFGPGTRLLVL.

In this sample, this clonotype turned up many times. The V gene is TRBV28, the J gene TRBJ1-6; D may be TRBD1 (6 bases). V gave up 5 bases and J gave up 8 bases, with 13 bases separating them. This CDR3 region has 14 residues. CDR1 MDHEN and CDR2 SYDVKM come from the germline V gene. CDR3: CASSPRGGYSPLHF. The CDR3 coding sequence is TGTGCCAGCAGTCCCAGGGGAGGGTATTCACCCCTCCACTTT.

This clonotype has ten or more counts. The chain employs TRBV29-1 and TRBJ2-7; 9 bases align to TRBD1. CDR3 size: 12 residues. The germline CDR1 and CDR2 sequences are SQVTM and ANQGSEA. V shed 8 bases and J 3 bases; nucleotides not matched to a gene: 5. CDR3 nucleotide sequence: TGCAGCATCCGGGACAGGGTCTACGAGCAGTACTTC. This gives the protein CSIRDRVYEQYF.

This clonotype was observed many times. The rearrangement uses TRBV29-1 and TRBJ2-3; D remains unclear. V lost 4 bases to trimming and J lost 2 bases, with 7 bases between them. The CDR3 consists of 12 residues. CDR1 is SQVTM, CDR2 ANQGSEA, per germline. This CDR3 is CSVARNTDTQYF. The CDR3 DNA reads as TGCAGCGTTGCGCGAAACACAGATACGCAGTATTTT.

V usage is TRBV6-5 and J usage is TRBJ1-6; D ambiguous. V gave up 0 bases and J gave up 6 bases, with 6 bases separating them. The germline CDR1 and CDR2 sequences are MNHEY and SVGAGI. The CDR3 is 14 residues long. The CDR3 loop reads CASSYSSLNSPLHF. CDR3 bases: TGTGCCAGCAGTTACTCCAGTCTTAATTCACCCCTCCACTTT.

This clonotype was found many times. This chain links TRBV11-1 with TRBJ1-1; 7 nucleotides line up with TRBD1. Germline V gene data show CDR1 as SGHAT and CDR2 as FQDESV (reference sequence). With 3 bases clipped from V and 6 bases from J, the junction kept 10 bases outside the gene matches. This CDR3 region has 15 residues. The CDR3: CASSFSTGWMAEAFF. For the CDR3, the DNA is TGTGCCAGCAGCTTCTCGACAGGGTGGATGGCTGAAGCTTTCTTT.

This clonotype came up a few times. The chain has TRBV9 and TRBJ2-7; D gene uncertain. Germline V lookup: CDR1 SGDLS, CDR2 YYNGEE. The CDR3 covers 13 residues. V lost 0 bases, J lost 2 bases, and 6 bases lay in between. The CDR3 reads CASSVEGTYEQYF. DNA for the CDR3: TGTGCCAGCAGCGTAGAGGGAACCTACGAGCAGTACTTC.

This clonotype was counted many times. This chain uses TRBV2 with TRBJ1-1, with D unresolved. This CDR3 is 11 amino acids long. The germline gives CDR1 SNHLY, CDR2 FYNNEI. Trimming left V 3 bases short and J 7 bases short, with 6 bases between. The CDR3 spells CASSEGIEAFF. CDR3 in DNA: TGTGCCAGCAGTGAGGGGATTGAAGCTTTCTTT.

This clonotype was seen more than once but under ten times. This chain links TRBV11-2 with TRBJ2-7; TRBD1 is a possible D gene (8 bases). CDR3 length: 15 amino acids. V lost 7 bases and J lost 0, with 16 bases in between. Germline V gene lookup returns CDR1 SGHAT and CDR2 FQNNGV. CDR3 sequence: CASKGGDRSSYEQYF. CDR3 DNA: TGTGCCAGCAAGGGAGGGGACAGGAGCTCCTACGAGCAGTACTTC.